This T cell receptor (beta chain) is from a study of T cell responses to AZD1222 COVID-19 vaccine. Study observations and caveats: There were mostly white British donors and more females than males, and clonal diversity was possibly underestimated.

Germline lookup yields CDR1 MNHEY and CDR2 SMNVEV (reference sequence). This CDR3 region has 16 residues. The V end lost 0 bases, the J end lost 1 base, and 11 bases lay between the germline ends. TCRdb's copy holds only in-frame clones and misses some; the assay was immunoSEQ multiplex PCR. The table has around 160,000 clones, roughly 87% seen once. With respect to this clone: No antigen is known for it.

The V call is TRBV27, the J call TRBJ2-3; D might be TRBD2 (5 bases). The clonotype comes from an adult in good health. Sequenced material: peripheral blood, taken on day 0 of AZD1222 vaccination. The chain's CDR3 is CASSLSLAVGTDTQYF. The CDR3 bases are TGTGCCAGCAGTTTATCCCTAGCCGTAGGCACAGATACGCAGTATTTT.